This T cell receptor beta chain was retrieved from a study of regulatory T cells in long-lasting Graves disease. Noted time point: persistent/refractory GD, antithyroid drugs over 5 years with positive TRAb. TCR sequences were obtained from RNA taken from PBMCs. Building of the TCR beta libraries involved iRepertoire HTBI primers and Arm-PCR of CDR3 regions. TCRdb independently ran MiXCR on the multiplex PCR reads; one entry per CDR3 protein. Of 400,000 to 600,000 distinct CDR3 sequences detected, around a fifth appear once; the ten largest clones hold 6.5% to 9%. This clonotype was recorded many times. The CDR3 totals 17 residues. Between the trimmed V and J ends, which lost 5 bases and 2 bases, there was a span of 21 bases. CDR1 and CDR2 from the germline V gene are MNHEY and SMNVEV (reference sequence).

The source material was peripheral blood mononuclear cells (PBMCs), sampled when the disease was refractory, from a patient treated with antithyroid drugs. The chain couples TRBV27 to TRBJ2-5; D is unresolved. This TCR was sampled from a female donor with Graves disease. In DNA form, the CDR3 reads TGTGCCAGCAGTCCCTCTGGGCGGAGCAGCCGACAAGAGACCCAGTACTTC. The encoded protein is CASSPSGRSSRQETQYF.